The 21 T cell receptor beta chains below all came from one sample that was sequenced in a study of blood T cell repertoires in COVID-19. The method was immunoSEQ multiplex PCR; TCRdb's version includes in-frame clones alone and lacks a portion of them. The data show 150,000 to 200,000 clones, about four fifths seen once. Sample: peripheral blood. The receptors here all came from a human donor in a cohort sampled during active COVID-19.

In its sample, this clone was seen a few times. The junction differs from germline at one of its ends, possibly a read error. This sequence joins TRBV14 and TRBJ1-6; 10 positions match TRBD1. Germline CDR1 SGHDN, CDR2 FVKESK. The CDR3 is 13 amino acids. The CDR3 DNA reads as TGTGCCAGCAGTAGGGACAGGGGTTCAGCCCTCCACTTT. This sequence encodes CASSRDRGSALHF.

J is TRBJ2-7 and V is TRBV18, with a possible D match to TRBD2 (6 bases). Looked up from germline, CDR1 is KGHSH and CDR2 is LQKENI. Between the trimmed V and J ends, which lost 4 bases and 4 bases, there was a span of 14 bases. The CDR3 spans 14 residues. The DNA for the CDR3 is TGTGCCAGCTCACTAAGCGGGCCGCCGTACGAGCAGTACTTC. It codes for CASSLSGPPYEQYF.

This chain uses TRBV4-1 with TRBJ2-7, with D possibly being TRBD1 (6 bases). Germline assignment: CDR1 MGHRA and CDR2 YSYEKL. The CDR3 covers 14 residues. V lost 1 base, J lost 1 base, and 8 bases lay in between. CDR3 in DNA: TGCGCCAGCAGCCAAGGCAGGGGATCCTACGAGCAGTACTTC. As protein: CASSQGRGSYEQYF.

This clone was detected only once. This chain links TRBV4-2 with TRBJ2-1; D not resolved. V lost 0 bases and J lost 4, with 10 bases in between. Looked up from germline, CDR1 is LGHNA and CDR2 is YNFKEQ. The CDR3 totals 15 residues. The CDR3 bases are TGTGCCAGCAGCCAAGACCCGCCCGGTTACAATGAGCAGTTCTTC. Translated: CASSQDPPGYNEQFF.

The gene calls are TRBV19 and TRBJ2-3, with 7 bases that match TRBD2. Germline values: CDR1 LNHDA, CDR2 SQIVND (reference sequence). After removal of 5 bases from V and 0 bases from J, the junction contained 14 bases not matched to a gene. CDR3 length: 18 residues. CDR3: CASSLGLVAGSSTDTQYF. The CDR3 DNA is TGTGCCAGTAGTCTCGGACTAGTCGCCGGGTCTAGCACAGATACGCAGTATTTT.

The chain carries TRBV27 and TRBJ2-5; tentatively, D is TRBD1 (6 bases). This CDR3 region has 17 residues. In germline, CDR1 is MNHEY, CDR2 SMNVEV (reference sequence). The germline V and J ends were trimmed by 5 bases and 5 bases, with 24 bases remaining between them. CDR3 residues: CASSPKWTVPTRETQYF. The CDR3 bases are TGTGCCAGCAGTCCCAAATGGACAGTCCCAACCAGGGAGACCCAGTACTTC.

The chain is built from TRBV27 and TRBJ2-5; D gene uncertain. The CDR3 consists of 14 residues. Trimming pared 3 bases from V and 2 bases from J, leaving 10 bases between. The germline gives CDR1 MNHEY, CDR2 SMNVEV (reference sequence). In nucleotides, the CDR3 is TGTGCCAGCAGTTTTGGAGTTAAACAAGAGACCCAGTACTTC. It encodes CASSFGVKQETQYF.

This chain links TRBV2 with TRBJ2-6, with D unclear. V lost 3 bases, J lost 2 bases, and 8 bases lay in between. This CDR3 is 15 amino acids long. Germline V gene data show CDR1 as SNHLY and CDR2 as FYNNEI. The CDR3 spells CASSDEAAGANVLTF. For the CDR3, the DNA is TGTGCCAGCAGTGATGAGGCCGCTGGGGCCAACGTCCTGACTTTC.

The V and J genes are TRBV5-1 and TRBJ2-7, with 7 bases lining up with TRBD2. The V gene end was trimmed by 4 bases and the J gene end by 3 bases; junction bases not matched to a gene: 13. The CDR3 runs 16 residues. Germline V lookup: CDR1 SGHRS, CDR2 YFSETQ. The DNA of the CDR3 is TGCGCCAGCAGCCCGGGGGGTTACAGGCCGTACTACGAGCAGTACTTC. Translated: CASSPGGYRPYYEQYF. The whole variable domain, filled in from reference TRBV5-1 and TRBJ2-7, reads KAGVTQTPRYLIKTRGQQVTLSCSPISGHRSVSWYQQTPGQGLQFLFEYFSETQRNKGNFPGRFSGRQFSNSRSEMNVSTLELGDSALYLCASSPGGYRPYYEQYFGPGTRLTVT.

This clone has only one observation. CDR3: CASTTTGWGTEAFF. CDR3 in DNA: TGTGCCAGCACTACGACAGGGTGGGGGACTGAAGCTTTCTTT. V is TRBV2 and J is TRBJ1-1, with 7 bases aligning to TRBD1. Per the germline V gene, CDR1 is SNHLY and CDR2 is FYNNEI. J gave up 5 bases and V 7 bases, and 10 bases lay outside the gene matches. CDR3 size: 14 residues.

This clone showed up just a few times. The chain uses TRBV4-1 and TRBJ1-2; no definite D call. The V gene lost 1 base and the J gene lost 7 bases, with 16 bases spanning the gap. This CDR3 comprises 15 residues. Germline CDR1 MGHRA, CDR2 YSYEKL. CDR3 nucleotides: TGCGCCAGCAGCCAAGGAGGCCTATTCGACGGTGGCTACACCTTC. The encoded protein is CASSQGGLFDGGYTF.

This chain links TRBV28 with TRBJ1-5, with D perhaps matching TRBD1 (6 bases). The CDR3 consists of 19 residues. V was pared by 5 bases and J by 4 bases, with 27 bases between. From germline, CDR1 is MDHEN and CDR2 SYDVKM. The CDR3: CASSPLPMGGGIMNQPQHF. The CDR3 DNA is TGTGCCAGCAGTCCCCTCCCGATGGGAGGGGGTATTATGAATCAGCCCCAGCATTTT.

The rearrangement uses TRBV3-1 (or the pseudogene TRBV3-2) and TRBJ1-2; 8 bases fit TRBD1. V dropped 0 bases and J dropped 4; count of bases not matched to a gene: 7. Germline V gives CDR1 LGHDT, CDR2 YNNKEL (reference sequence). The CDR3 runs to 16 residues. DNA for the CDR3: TGTGCCAGCAGCCAAGATTGGACAGGGAGGACCTATGGCTACACCTTC. It codes for CASSQDWTGRTYGYTF.

This clone was observed a single time. This rearrangement joins TRBV6-6 to TRBJ2-3; 8 bases fit TRBD1. The CDR3 loop spans 16 amino acids. From germline, CDR1 is MNHNY and CDR2 SVGAGI (reference sequence). Losses at the gene ends were 2 bases for V and 1 base for J; bases not matched to a gene: 5. This chain's CDR3 is CASSYPTGAGTDTQYF. CDR3 nucleotide sequence: TGTGCCAGCAGTTACCCGACAGGGGCCGGCACAGATACGCAGTATTTT.

The chain is built from TRBV5-1 and TRBJ2-5, with a tentative D call TRBD2 (5 bases). The V gene's germline CDR1 is SGHRS and CDR2 YFSETQ. Trimming removed 2 bases at V and 2 bases at J, with 7 bases between. The CDR3 covers 13 residues. The CDR3 reads CASSFLAQETQYF. CDR3 DNA sequence: TGCGCCAGCAGCTTTCTAGCTCAAGAGACCCAGTACTTC.

V is TRBV5-1 and J is TRBJ2-5; 9 bases are shared with TRBD2. The CDR3 is 17 amino acids. Trimming at V came to 3 bases and at J to 0 bases, leaving 9 bases not matched to a gene. Germline loops: CDR1 SGHRS, CDR2 YFSETQ. The CDR3 loop reads CASSYPAGGQYQETQYF. In DNA, the CDR3 is TGCGCCAGCAGCTATCCAGCGGGGGGCCAATACCAAGAGACCCAGTACTTC.

This rearrangement joins TRBV4-1 to TRBJ1-2; 10 nucleotides align to TRBD1. The CDR3 contains 14 residues. The trim removed 2 bases at V and 8 bases at J, leaving 5 bases unmatched. The germline V gene encodes CDR1 MGHRA and CDR2 YSYEKL. The DNA of the CDR3 is TGCGCCAGCAGCCAACGGACAGGGGGGACGGGCTACACCTTC. Translation gives CASSQRTGGTGYTF.

The chain links TRBV12-2 to TRBJ1-1; the listed D gene, TRBD1, was not tested against the DNA. TRBV12-2 is designated a pseudogene. There are 16 residues in the CDR3. The CDR3 nucleotides are TGTGCAAGTCGGCCCGGGACAGGGAACAAGAACACTGAAGCTTTCTTT. This gives the protein CASRPGTGNKNTEAFF.

This clone was seen only a few times. This chain links TRBV7-9 with TRBJ2-5, with 12 positions matching TRBD2. Germline values: CDR1 SEHNR, CDR2 FQNEAQ (reference sequence). The length of the CDR3 is 16 residues. After removal of 1 base from V and 3 bases from J, the junction contained 3 bases not matched to a gene. CDR3 bases: TGTGCCAGCAGCTTAGTCGCTAGCGGGGGGGAAGAGACCCAGTACTTC. Its translation is CASSLVASGGEETQYF.

The V call is TRBV4-1, the J call TRBJ1-4; perhaps TRBD1 as D (5 bases). The CDR3 runs to 16 residues. Trimming removed 4 bases at V and 4 bases at J, with 16 bases between. CDR1 is MGHRA, CDR2 YSYEKL, per germline. DNA of the CDR3: TGCGCCAGCAGCCCCCCTTGGGGGGAGGTTAATGAAAAACTGTTTTTT. Translated, it gives CASSPPWGEVNEKLFF.

A single count supports this clone. The chain joins TRBV15 to TRBJ1-1; perhaps TRBD1 as D (6 bases). Trimming removed 8 bases at V and 4 bases at J, with 14 bases between. Germline values: CDR1 LNHNV, CDR2 YYDKDF (reference sequence). CDR3 size: 13 residues. The CDR3 DNA sequence: TGTGCCACCTCTAGACAGGAGTTCACTGAAGCTTTCTTT. It specifies CATSRQEFTEAFF.